Following are 17 T cell receptor beta chains from one sample sequenced in a study of technical replicates of blood from a few donors. Some clones are missing from TCRdb's copy, which holds only in-frame ones; the method was immunoSEQ multiplex PCR. Of about 62,000 clones detected, around 87% appear once; the ten largest clones hold roughly 4.8%. The sample consisted of PBMCs. These receptors were collected from a human donor in good health. Some clones in this sample may be carry-over from other donors' samples.

This clone was counted a single time. This chain links TRBV5-1 with TRBJ1-4; possibly TRBD1 for D (6 bases). From germline, CDR1 is SGHRS and CDR2 YFSETQ. Trimming shortened V by 0 bases and J by 8 bases, and 14 bases separated the two germline ends. CDR3 length: 15 residues. CDR3 coding DNA: TGCGCCAGCAGCTTGGAGGGCAGGGGAGGGGAAAAACTGTTTTTT. It specifies CASSLEGRGGEKLFF.

In DNA, the CDR3 is TGTGCCAGCAACACCTTGGAGAGGGCGAGGACTGAAGCTTTCTTT. Protein: CASNTLERARTEAFF. V usage is TRBV27 and J usage is TRBJ1-1; D ambiguous. Germline CDR1 MNHEY, CDR2 SMNVEV (reference sequence). The CDR3 totals 15 residues. V was trimmed by 7 bases and J by 5 bases, leaving 20 bases between them.

This sequence joins TRBV5-4 and TRBJ2-3, with 7 bases identical to TRBD2. Trimming removed 0 bases from V and 2 bases from J; junction bases left unmatched: 3. There are 15 residues in the CDR3. The germline V gene encodes CDR1 SGHNT and CDR2 YYREEE (reference sequence). CDR3 amino acids: CASSLDGGNTDTQYF. Written as DNA, the CDR3 is TGTGCCAGCAGCTTGGACGGGGGGAACACAGATACGCAGTATTTT.

The V gene is TRBV27, the J gene TRBJ2-7, with a tentative D call TRBD1 (6 bases). The CDR3 has 14 residues. From germline, CDR1 is MNHEY and CDR2 SMNVEV (reference sequence). With 2 bases removed from V and 3 bases from J, the gap between germline ends came to 11 bases. The CDR3 coding sequence is TGTGCCAGCAGTTTAACGGACAGCCTCTACGAGCAGTACTTC. Translation: CASSLTDSLYEQYF.

The chain uses TRBV4-1 and TRBJ2-7, with 11 bases aligning to TRBD2. Per germline, CDR1 MGHRA and CDR2 YSYEKL. This CDR3 spans 16 amino acids. The ends lost 4 bases at V and 3 bases at J; junction bases unmatched: 8. In nucleotides, the CDR3 is TGCGCCAGCAGCCCCGCCGGGACTAGCGGATACTACGAGCAGTACTTC. Protein sequence: CASSPAGTSGYYEQYF.

The chain carries TRBV5-8 and TRBJ2-1, with D perhaps TRBD2 (6 bases). There are 17 residues in the CDR3. The ends were cut back, 6 bases at V and 7 bases at J, with 26 bases in the middle. Germline V lookup: CDR1 SGHTS, CDR2 YDEGEE. CDR3 region: CASTPGYTGTLRNEQFF. DNA of the CDR3: TGTGCCAGCACCCCGGGGTATACCGGGACTCTGAGGAATGAGCAGTTCTTC.

This clone was seen just once. The chain combines TRBV19 with TRBJ2-2, with D possibly TRBD2 on 7 matching bases. CDR3 size: 14 residues. V lost 7 bases to trimming and J lost 5 bases, with 14 bases between them. Germline CDR1 and CDR2: LNHDA and SQIVND (reference sequence). CDR3: CASIDAGATGELFF. CDR3 coding DNA: TGTGCCAGTATAGATGCGGGGGCGACCGGGGAGCTGTTTTTT.

The genes are TRBV21-1 and TRBJ1-6; the DNA was not used to check the table's D call, TRBD1. TRBV21-1 is listed as a pseudogene. This CDR3 is 15 amino acids long. In nucleotides, the CDR3 is TGTGCCAGCAGCAAAGCGCCCAACAGTCTTCCACCCCTCCACTTT. Translated: CASSKAPNSLPPLHF.

The chain uses TRBV28 and TRBJ2-7, with D possibly being TRBD1 (6 bases). Trimming cost V 8 bases and J 3 bases, with 11 bases left between them. The germline CDR1 and CDR2 sequences are MDHEN and SYDVKM. CDR3 length equals 12 residues. DNA for the CDR3: TGTGCCAGCGCAGGACAGTTCTACGAGCAGTACTTC. Translated, it gives CASAGQFYEQYF.

This chain joins TRBV6-4 and TRBJ2-3; TRBD2 matches 8 bases. The length of the CDR3 is 14 residues. Germline assignment: CDR1 MRHNA and CDR2 SNTAGT. Trimming cost V 4 bases and J 5 bases; bases outside gene matches: 5. The CDR3 spells CASSVREGGDTQYF. CDR3 DNA: TGTGCCAGCAGTGTACGGGAGGGAGGAGATACGCAGTATTTT.

The rearrangement uses TRBV5-1 and TRBJ2-3, with 8 bases aligning to TRBD2. Germline values: CDR1 SGHRS, CDR2 YFSETQ. The V segment lost 4 bases and the J segment 0 bases; nucleotides outside the gene matches: 13. The CDR3 has 18 amino acids. CDR3 coding DNA: TGCGCCAGCAGCCTCGGGGGGGGAATAAAACCTAGCACAGATACGCAGTATTTT. The encoded protein is CASSLGGGIKPSTDTQYF.

The chain combines TRBV29-1 with TRBJ2-2; 8 nucleotides align to TRBD2. This CDR3 spans 15 amino acids. Germline V gene lookup returns CDR1 SQVTM and CDR2 ANQGSEA. V lost 6 bases to trimming and J lost 5 bases; unmatched junction nucleotides: 11. The CDR3 nucleotides are TGCAGCGTCCGGGGGGCGGGAGGATTAACCGGGGAGCTGTTTTTT. Its translation is CSVRGAGGLTGELFF.

This clone appeared a single time. This chain uses TRBV5-8 with TRBJ2-5; D might be TRBD1 (6 bases). This CDR3 comprises 16 residues. The V gene's germline CDR1 is SGHTS and CDR2 YDEGEE. The V end lost 3 bases, the J end lost 2 bases, and 17 bases lay between the germline ends. This CDR3 reads CASSWYLGQKQETQYF. The CDR3 bases are TGTGCCAGCAGCTGGTATCTAGGACAGAAACAAGAGACCCAGTACTTC.

The chain joins TRBV4-3 to TRBJ2-2; the D is unclear. V shed 1 base and J shed 4 bases, with 10 bases lying between them. Germline CDR1 is LGHNA and CDR2 is YSLEER. The CDR3 spans 15 residues. CDR3 sequence reads: CASSQGGVGTGELFF. The CDR3 DNA follows: TGCGCCAGCAGCCAAGGCGGAGTAGGCACCGGGGAGCTGTTTTTT.

The rearrangement uses TRBV10-3 and TRBJ2-2; D is unresolved. The germline gives CDR1 ENHRY, CDR2 SYGVKD. The CDR3 runs 14 residues. Trimming removed 6 bases from V and 7 bases from J, with 15 bases in between. CDR3 sequence: CAISHLPPGGELFF. The CDR3 nucleotides are TGTGCCATCAGCCACCTTCCTCCAGGCGGGGAGCTGTTTTTT.

The V call is TRBV15, the J call TRBJ1-5; no clear D gene. V lost 0 bases and J 7 bases, leaving 7 bases between the germline ends. The CDR3 runs to 13 residues. Germline V CDR1 and CDR2: LNHNV, YYDKDF (reference sequence). CDR3 amino acids: CATSRDFMQPQHF. The CDR3 DNA sequence: TGTGCCACCAGCAGAGATTTTATGCAGCCCCAGCATTTT.

The V and J genes are TRBV15 and TRBJ1-6, with TRBD1 matching over 9 bases. V gave up 4 bases and J gave up 7 bases; unmatched junction bases: 2. Germline V lookup: CDR1 LNHNV, CDR2 YYDKDF (reference sequence). This CDR3 is built from 14 residues. The CDR3 DNA sequence: TGTGCCACCAGCACCGACAGGGGGAATTCACCCCTCCACTTT. Protein sequence: CATSTDRGNSPLHF.